A single sample gave rise to the 31 T cell receptor beta chains below, sequenced in a study of blood T cells in healthy people across ages. A second about 7 to 12 cycle PCR used barcoded and J-beta primers. TCRdb reprocessed the 5' RACE reads with MiXCR, giving one entry per CDR3 protein. The sample yields hundreds of thousands of distinct CDR3 sequences, approximately 59% seen once. The sequencing input was blood. These TCRs come from a man aged 55 to 70 in good health.

The CDR3 is CASSERSTDTQYF. The CDR3 DNA is TGCGCCAGCAGTGAACGTAGCACAGATACGCAGTATTTT. The chain has TRBV10-1 and TRBJ2-3; D gene uncertain. The V end was cut by 3 bases, the J end by 0 bases, with 4 bases between. This CDR3 region has 13 residues. Germline V lookup: CDR1 WNHNN, CDR2 SYGVQD (reference sequence).

The chain is built from TRBV10-3 and TRBJ2-3, with 14 bases fitting TRBD2. Trimming at V came to 6 bases and at J to 6 bases, leaving 5 bases not matched to a gene. Germline V gene sequence: CDR1 ENHRY, CDR2 SYGVKD. This CDR3 comprises 15 residues. In DNA, the CDR3 is TGTGCCATCAGCCCGACTAGCGGGGGGGGCGATACGCAGTATTTT. It codes for CAISPTSGGGDTQYF.

The chain combines TRBV10-3 with TRBJ1-1; unclear D gene. The ends were cut back, 10 bases at V and 5 bases at J, with 11 bases in the middle. Germline-derived CDR1 and CDR2 are ENHRY and SYGVKD. This CDR3 spans 11 amino acids. The CDR3 here is CATGARTEAFF. DNA for the CDR3: TGTGCCACAGGTGCTAGAACTGAAGCTTTCTTT.

This clonotype was observed a handful of times. The rearrangement links TRBV4-1 to TRBJ2-1, with TRBD1 identical over 9 bases. CDR1 is MGHRA and CDR2 is YSYEKL in the germline V gene. This CDR3 has 14 amino acids. After removal of 6 bases from V and 10 bases from J, the junction contained 10 bases not matched to a gene. CDR3 DNA: TGCGCCAGCAGTCGGACAGGGGCCCACGCGGAGCAGTTCTTC. It codes for CASSRTGAHAEQFF.

Many counts were recorded for this clonotype. The genes are TRBV20-1 and TRBJ2-5, with 7 bases matching TRBD1. CDR1 is DFQATT, CDR2 SNEGSKA, per germline (reference sequence). This CDR3 region has 14 residues. The junction had 4 bases not matched to a gene; V was cut back by 2 bases and J by 1 base. The DNA of the CDR3 is TGCAGTGCTAGATCGGGACAGACCCAAGAGACCCAGTACTTC. Protein: CSARSGQTQETQYF.

The gene calls are TRBV4-1 and TRBJ1-1; D might be TRBD1 (6 bases). Deletions cut 1 base from V and 3 bases from J, with 12 bases between. Germline CDR1 is MGHRA and CDR2 is YSYEKL. The CDR3 loop spans 15 amino acids. In nucleotides, the CDR3 is TGCGCCAGCAGCCAAGGCAGGGGACGGGACACTGAAGCTTTCTTT. Protein sequence: CASSQGRGRDTEAFF.

V usage is TRBV27 and J usage is TRBJ1-1, with D unresolved. V was trimmed by 4 bases and J by 4 bases, leaving 25 bases between them. The germline CDR1 and CDR2 sequences are MNHEY and SMNVEV (reference sequence). This CDR3 has 18 amino acids. CDR3 region: CASSYSRDQFGWGTEAFF. The CDR3 region has the DNA TGTGCCAGCAGTTATAGTAGGGATCAGTTTGGATGGGGCACTGAAGCTTTCTTT.

The rearrangement links TRBV24-1 to TRBJ2-1, with 7 bases identical to TRBD2. V shed 0 bases and J 12 bases; nucleotides not matched to a gene: 7. The CDR3 runs to 14 residues. Germline V gives CDR1 KGHDR, CDR2 SFDVKD. The CDR3 spells CATSDLPGGEVQFF. DNA of the CDR3: TGTGCCACCAGTGATTTGCCGGGGGGAGAGGTGCAGTTCTTC.

V is TRBV3-1 and J is TRBJ1-2; possible D gene TRBD1, 5 bases. The CDR3 contains 17 residues. Germline V gives CDR1 LGHDT, CDR2 YNNKEL (reference sequence). V lost 0 bases and J 4 bases, leaving 18 bases between the germline ends. The CDR3 nucleotides read TGTGCCAGCAGCCAAGATACAACAGGCTCTAGTCTCTATGGCTACACCTTC. Residues: CASSQDTTGSSLYGYTF.

The table lists this clonotype with a few counts. The chain joins TRBV2 to TRBJ2-5; D may match TRBD1 or TRBD2 (5 bases each). The CDR3 is made up of 12 amino acids. The V and J ends lost 7 bases and 5 bases respectively, with 11 bases between them. The germline gives CDR1 SNHLY, CDR2 FYNNEI. The CDR3 region is CASTRGVETQYF. Written as DNA, the CDR3 is TGTGCCAGCACTAGAGGGGTGGAGACCCAGTACTTC.

This clonotype occurred a few times. The gene calls are TRBV3-1 and TRBJ2-2, with D possibly matching TRBD2 (5 bases). Trimming cost V 4 bases and J 0 bases, with 6 bases left between them. The CDR3 sequence is 14 residues long. Looked up from germline, CDR1 is LGHDT and CDR2 is YNNKEL (reference sequence). The CDR3 loop is CASSPGANTGELFF. DNA of the CDR3: TGTGCCAGCAGCCCCGGGGCGAACACCGGGGAGCTGTTTTTT.

V usage is TRBV5-1 and J usage is TRBJ1-2, with TRBD1 matching 8 bases. V dropped 2 bases and J dropped 5; count of bases not matched to a gene: 11. The CDR3 spans 16 residues. The germline V gene has CDR1 SGHRS and CDR2 YFSETQ. As DNA, the CDR3 is TGCGCCAGCAGCTTAGCAGGGGGCCTAAGTGTTTATGGCTACACCTTC. Translating it yields CASSLAGGLSVYGYTF.

This clonotype was counted only a few times. The J gene is TRBJ2-5, the V gene TRBV20-1; D is unclear. This CDR3 contains 13 residues. Trimming cost V 3 bases and J 0 bases, with 8 bases left between them. The germline CDR1 and CDR2 sequences are DFQATT and SNEGSKA (reference sequence). The CDR3 here is CSASWQHQETQYF. DNA for the CDR3: TGCAGTGCTAGTTGGCAACACCAAGAGACCCAGTACTTC.

This sequence joins TRBV25-1 and TRBJ2-5; D is perhaps TRBD2 (5 bases). This CDR3 has 13 amino acids. Trimming took 5 bases from V and 3 from J, leaving 10 bases between them. Germline V gene sequence: CDR1 MGHDK, CDR2 SYGVNS. The CDR3 is CASSRYGEETQYF. CDR3 DNA: TGTGCCAGCAGTCGGTACGGGGAAGAGACCCAGTACTTC.

This clonotype has a count of ten or more. The chain carries TRBV2 and TRBJ2-5, with 15 bases that match TRBD2. With 6 bases clipped from V and 5 bases from J, the junction kept 7 bases outside the gene matches. Germline CDR1 is SNHLY and CDR2 is FYNNEI. The CDR3 totals 16 residues. The CDR3 sequence is CASSSGLAGGQETQYF. DNA for the CDR3: TGTGCCAGCAGCTCGGGACTAGCGGGGGGTCAGGAGACCCAGTACTTC. Based on the CDR3 plus reference TRBV2 and TRBJ2-5, the full variable domain is EPEVTQTPSHQVTQMGQEVILRCVPISNHLYFYWYRQILGQKVEFLVSFYNNEISEKSEIFDDQFSVERPDGSNFTLKIRSTKLEDSAMYFCASSSGLAGGQETQYFGPGTRLLVL.

The V gene is TRBV2, the J gene TRBJ1-5; unclear D gene. V gave up 0 bases and J gave up 0 bases, with 15 bases separating them. From germline, CDR1 is SNHLY and CDR2 FYNNEI. The CDR3 is 18 amino acids. The CDR3 DNA follows: TGTGCCAGCAGTGAAGCTTACCAAACAACTTATAGCAATCAGCCCCAGCATTTT. Amino acid sequence: CASSEAYQTTYSNQPQHF. The full variable domain, with the rest looked up from reference TRBV2 and TRBJ1-5, is EPEVTQTPSHQVTQMGQEVILRCVPISNHLYFYWYRQILGQKVEFLVSFYNNEISEKSEIFDDQFSVERPDGSNFTLKIRSTKLEDSAMYFCASSEAYQTTYSNQPQHFGDGTRLSIL.

The chain carries TRBV29-1 and TRBJ2-3, with D perhaps given as TRBD1 or TRBD2 (5 bases each). The ends were cut back, 4 bases at V and 4 bases at J, with 15 bases in the middle. CDR3 length: 14 amino acids. Germline CDR1 reads SQVTM; CDR2 reads ANQGSEA. The CDR3 DNA reads TGCAGCGTTGGCGTCAGGCTGGGGGCAGATACGCAGTATTTT. Translated, it gives CSVGVRLGADTQYF.

The sample holds a few counts of this clonotype. This chain joins TRBV20-1 and TRBJ2-3; 9 bases map to TRBD2. The CDR3 contains 14 residues. V trimming: 6 bases; J trimming: 0 bases; junction bases outside the gene matches: 4. Germline-derived CDR1 and CDR2 are DFQATT and SNEGSKA (reference sequence). The CDR3 DNA sequence: TGCAGTGCGTTGCGGGGGGGTAGCACAGATACGCAGTATTTT. This sequence encodes CSALRGGSTDTQYF.

This clonotype appeared a few times. The rearrangement uses TRBV5-5 and TRBJ2-5; tentative D call: TRBD1 (5 bases). From germline, CDR1 is SGHKS and CDR2 YYEKEE (reference sequence). This CDR3 is built from 14 residues. The V gene lost 0 bases and the J gene lost 7 bases, with 13 bases spanning the gap. CDR3 nucleotide sequence: TGTGCCAGCAGCTTGGCACAGGCTCCCGGGACCCAGTACTTC. Its translation: CASSLAQAPGTQYF.

As for this clonotype: The germline gene is not matched at one end of the junction; a read error may be the cause. The chain combines TRBV20-1 with TRBJ1-6, with 7 bases that match TRBD1. Germline CDR1 reads DFQATT; CDR2 reads SNEGSKA (reference sequence). The CDR3 sequence is 13 residues long. The CDR3 region has the DNA TGCAGTGCTCAGGACAGGTTCAATTCACCCCACCACTTT. Protein product: CSAQDRFNSPHHF.

This chain links TRBV6-4 with TRBJ1-6; 9 bases agree with TRBD1. With 10 bases clipped from V and 9 bases from J, the junction kept 13 bases outside the gene matches. The CDR3 has 15 residues. CDR1 is MRHNA and CDR2 is SNTAGT in the germline V gene. CDR3 nucleotides: TGTGCCACCGACGCCCGGGACAGGGCGACTTCACCCCTCCACTTT. Residues: CATDARDRATSPLHF.

The chain combines TRBV5-1 with TRBJ2-7; 8 nucleotides agree with TRBD1. After removal of 5 bases from V and 5 bases from J, the junction contained 6 bases not matched to a gene. The germline V gene encodes CDR1 SGHRS and CDR2 YFSETQ. The CDR3 loop spans 13 amino acids. CDR3 residues: CASSWTGNDEQYF. Written as DNA, the CDR3 is TGCGCCAGCAGTTGGACAGGGAACGACGAGCAGTACTTC.

This clonotype was found a few times. V and J are TRBV5-1 and TRBJ1-2; D perhaps matches TRBD1 (5 bases). CDR1 is SGHRS and CDR2 is YFSETQ in the germline V gene. This CDR3 is built from 13 residues. Deletions cut 4 bases from V and 2 bases from J, with 9 bases between. The CDR3 DNA follows: TGCGCCAGCAGCAACGGGACGAACTATGGCTACACCTTC. Translated, it gives CASSNGTNYGYTF.

V is TRBV2 and J is TRBJ2-6; D not certain. Germline V CDR1 and CDR2: SNHLY, FYNNEI. The CDR3 covers 14 residues. The germline V and J ends were trimmed by 3 bases and 2 bases, with 5 bases remaining between them. The CDR3 DNA is TGTGCCAGCAGTGACCCTGCTGGGGCCAACGTCCTGACTTTC. It specifies CASSDPAGANVLTF.

This clonotype came up a few times. The chain uses TRBV7-9 and TRBJ2-6, with 7 nucleotides matching TRBD1. Per germline, CDR1 SEHNR and CDR2 FQNEAQ (reference sequence). The junction had 10 bases not matched to a gene; V was cut back by 2 bases and J by 0 bases. CDR3 length: 19 amino acids. The CDR3 nucleotides read TGTGCCAGCAGCTTACCGTCACAGGGGCGATTCTCTGGGGCCAACGTCCTGACTTTC. Protein: CASSLPSQGRFSGANVLTF.

The gene calls are TRBV20-1 and TRBJ2-3; 7 positions agree with TRBD2. The trim removed 3 bases at V and 7 bases at J, leaving 7 bases unmatched. CDR3 length equals 13 residues. Germline values: CDR1 DFQATT, CDR2 SNEGSKA (reference sequence). Here the CDR3 DNA reads TGCAGTGCTAGTCGCGGGGGAGTGTATACGCAGTATTTT. Its translation: CSASRGGVYTQYF.

As regards this clonotype: Relative to the germline gene, one junction end is altered; a read error may explain this. The chain links TRBV5-1 to TRBJ1-1; D possibly corresponds to TRBD1 (5 bases). There are 15 residues in the CDR3. In germline, CDR1 is SGHRS, CDR2 YFSETQ. The CDR3 loop is CASSLGSPLDTEASF. In DNA form, the CDR3 reads TGCGCCAGCAGCTTGGGGTCGCCCTTGGACACTGAAGCTTCCTTT.

The chain recombines TRBV7-6 with TRBJ2-5, with D unresolved. Trimming left V 1 base short and J 6 bases short, with 9 bases between. The germline gives CDR1 SGHVS, CDR2 FNYEAQ. There are 13 residues in the CDR3. The DNA of the CDR3 is TGTGCCAGCAGCTTAGAGGGTGGGAAGACCCAGTACTTC. Residues: CASSLEGGKTQYF. The variable domain in full, completed from reference TRBV7-6 and TRBJ2-5, reads GAGVSQSPRYKVTKRGQDVALRCDPISGHVSLYWYRQALGQGPEFLTYFNYEAQQDKSGLPNDRFSAERPEGSISTLTIQRTEQRDSAMYRCASSLEGGKTQYFGPGTRLLVL.

The rearrangement links TRBV29-1 to TRBJ2-1; TRBD1 aligns across 8 bases. CDR1 is SQVTM, CDR2 ANQGSEA, per germline. The CDR3 covers 14 residues. The V gene end was trimmed by 3 bases and the J gene end by 4 bases; junction bases not matched to a gene: 5. The CDR3 loop reads CSVEDRDVYNEQFF. In DNA form, the CDR3 reads TGCAGCGTTGAGGACAGGGACGTTTACAATGAGCAGTTCTTC.

This clonotype was seen more than once but under ten times. V usage is TRBV3-1 and J usage is TRBJ2-1, with a weak D call TRBD2 (5 bases). Germline V gene sequence: CDR1 LGHDT, CDR2 YNNKEL (reference sequence). This CDR3 has 15 residues. V was cut by 1 base and J by 6 bases, with 13 bases left in between. The CDR3 coding sequence is TGTGCCAGCAGCCAAGTCGCGGACTGGAGCAATGAGCAGTTCTTC. The encoded protein is CASSQVADWSNEQFF.

CDR3 region: CASSLDRGRATF. CDR3 DNA: TGCGCCAGCAGCTTGGACAGGGGAAGGGCCACCTTC. The chain couples TRBV5-1 to TRBJ1-2; 7 nucleotides match TRBD1. This CDR3 is built from 12 residues. CDR1 is SGHRS, CDR2 YFSETQ, per germline. The junction had 6 bases not matched to a gene; V was cut back by 0 bases and J by 13 bases.